The 31 T cell receptor beta chains given below trace back to one sample, sequenced in a study of tumor-infiltrating lymphocytes in primary liver carcinoma. Blood RNA was derived from unsorted whole blood, and germline DNA was extracted too. Using a constant-region primer together with ProtoScript II reverse transcriptase, TCR beta cDNA was made from 500 ng of total RNA. Three rounds of nested multiplex PCR with slightly modified ARM-PCR produced TCR beta libraries. A C-beta reverse primer was combined with TRBV1-TRBV30 forward primers in the first two PCR rounds, and each round had approximately 10 cycles. TCRdb re-called the multiplex PCR reads with MiXCR, one entry per CDR3 protein. In the table there are about 330,000 distinct CDR3 sequences, 65% of which are singletons. Input material: peripheral blood. The receptor source for this set is a man aged 40-49 years with primary liver carcinoma and hepatitis B virus infection.

This clonotype was detected once. The junction does not match germline at one end; this may be a read error. This chain uses TRBV18 with TRBJ2-1; D is uncertain. The CDR3 is made up of 15 amino acids. Germline assignment: CDR1 KGHSH and CDR2 LQKENI. CDR3: CASSPPSAPSNEQLF. The CDR3 bases are TGTGCCAGCTCACCACCCTCTGCACCGAGCAATGAGCAGCTCTTC.

The rearrangement uses TRBV11-1 and TRBJ2-5; 7 bases map to TRBD1. This CDR3 region has 14 residues. CDR1 and CDR2 (germline): SGHAT, FQDESV (reference sequence). J was trimmed by 2 bases and V by 8 bases; bases with no gene match: 8. CDR3 in DNA: TGTGCCAGCGGCGTACAGGGGTCACAAGAGACCCAGTACTTC. It yields the protein CASGVQGSQETQYF.

The V and J genes are TRBV14 and TRBJ2-3; D call uncertain. The germline V gene has CDR1 SGHDN and CDR2 FVKESK. With 4 bases removed from V and 7 bases from J, the gap between germline ends came to 21 bases. The CDR3 totals 16 residues. CDR3 sequence reads: CASSRKLLGDLNTQYF. CDR3 in DNA: TGTGCCAGCAGCCGCAAGCTTCTCGGAGATCTAAATACGCAGTATTTT.

For this clonotype: Its ends do not fully match the called genes, so a read error is possible. J is TRBJ2-6 and V is TRBV6-6; maybe TRBD1 (6 bases). CDR1 and CDR2 from the germline V gene are MNHNY and SVGAGI (reference sequence). The CDR3 runs to 15 residues. The DNA of the CDR3 is TGTACCAGCAGACTACAGGGATCTGGGGCCAACGTCCTGACTTTC. Translation gives CTSRLQGSGANVLTF.

V usage is TRBV11-2 and J usage is TRBJ2-2; 14 nucleotides agree with TRBD2. The V gene end was trimmed by 4 bases and the J gene end by 6 bases; junction bases not matched to a gene: 4. Per germline, CDR1 SGHAT and CDR2 FQNNGV. The CDR3 has 16 amino acids. The CDR3 is CASSSPGLAGAGELFF. CDR3 nucleotide sequence: TGTGCCAGCAGCTCACCGGGACTAGCGGGAGCCGGGGAGCTGTTTTTT.

This clonotype has ten or more counts. This sequence joins TRBV5-6 and TRBJ2-3; D remains ambiguous. The V gene lost 3 bases and the J gene lost 2 bases, with 10 bases spanning the gap. Germline V gives CDR1 SGHDT, CDR2 YYEEEE. CDR3 length: 14 residues. CDR3 sequence reads: CASSWAASTDTQYF. The CDR3 bases are TGTGCCAGCAGCTGGGCGGCATCCACAGATACGCAGTATTTT.

On this clonotype: A junction end diverges from the germline sequence, so it may reflect a read error. This chain connects TRBV11-2 to TRBJ2-7; TRBD1 aligns across 7 bases. The CDR3 covers 16 residues. From germline, CDR1 is SGHAT and CDR2 FQNNGV. The CDR3 loop reads CASSLPTGVPRYEQYF. CDR3 nucleotides: TGTGCCAGCAGCTTACCTACAGGGGTTCCAAGGTACGAGCAATACTTC.

In its sample, this clonotype was seen a few times. The chain joins TRBV5-5 to TRBJ1-2; D ambiguous. V was trimmed by 2 bases and J by 3 bases, leaving 11 bases between them. Germline CDR1 is SGHKS and CDR2 is YYEKEE (reference sequence). The CDR3 length is 14 residues. The DNA for the CDR3 is TGTGCCAGCAGCTTTTGGGGTTCCCACTATGGCTACACCTTC. Translation gives CASSFWGSHYGYTF.

This clonotype appeared a few times. The chain carries TRBV30 and TRBJ1-1, with 7 bases that match TRBD1. Germline V gene data show CDR1 as GTSNPN and CDR2 as SVGIG (reference sequence). This CDR3 region has 14 residues. V was clipped by 5 bases and J by 7 bases; unmatched bases: 13. CDR3 loop: CAWGQGGGYSEAFF. In nucleotides, the CDR3 is TGTGCCTGGGGCCAGGGAGGGGGCTACAGTGAAGCTTTCTTT.

In regard to this clonotype: An end of the junction differs from the germline gene, which may be a read error. The chain joins TRBV11-2 to TRBJ1-1; 9 bases line up with TRBD1. Germline V gene lookup returns CDR1 SGHAT and CDR2 FQNNGV. The CDR3 runs to 17 residues. The CDR3 sequence is CASILIPSGQGRTEAFF. CDR3 nucleotide sequence: TGTGCCAGCATCTTAATCCCCTCCGGACAGGGGCGGACTGAAGCTTTCTTT.

The chain is built from TRBV21-1 and TRBJ2-5. TRBV21-1 is a listed pseudogene. The CDR3 totals 13 residues. The CDR3 loop reads CASSKAGQETQYF. CDR3 DNA: TGTGCCAGCAGCAAAGCGGGGCAAGAGACCCAGTACTTC.

This chain connects TRBV5-1 to TRBJ1-2; D gene unclear. This CDR3 has 15 residues. With 0 bases removed from V and 0 bases from J, the gap between germline ends came to 9 bases. Germline V lookup: CDR1 SGHRS, CDR2 YFSETQ. DNA of the CDR3: TGCGCCAGCAGCTTGGCGGCAGAGACTAACTATGGCTACACCTTC. Amino acids: CASSLAAETNYGYTF.

The V gene is TRBV11-2, the J gene TRBJ2-7, with 10 nucleotides matching TRBD2. V was pared by 5 bases and J by 4 bases, with 11 bases of the junction left unmatched. Looked up from germline, CDR1 is SGHAT and CDR2 is FQNNGV. The CDR3 consists of 16 residues. In nucleotides, the CDR3 is TGTGCCAGCAGCCTCACACTCGGGACTAGCGCTTACGAGCAGTACTTC. It encodes CASSLTLGTSAYEQYF.

A remark on this clonotype: A much larger clone lies a single base off, so this may be a read error. The chain combines TRBV6-2 or TRBV6-3 with TRBJ2-1, with 8 bases that match TRBD2. J gave up 0 bases and V 3 bases, and 10 bases lay outside the gene matches. Germline-derived CDR1 and CDR2 are MNHEY and SVGEGT. This CDR3 is built from 18 residues. DNA of the CDR3: TGTGCCAGCAGTTATGGACTAACGGGAGGGCCCTCCTACAATGAGCAGTTCTTC. It translates to CASSYGLTGGPSYNEQFF.

As concerns this clonotype: The CDR3 end shows no conserved phenylalanine or tryptophan, and so a read error is likely. V gene TRBV11-2 combines with J gene TRBJ1-4, with 9 positions matching TRBD1. V lost 6 bases and J lost 8; bases outside the gene matches: 10. Germline V gives CDR1 SGHAT, CDR2 FQNNGV. This CDR3 has 15 residues. CDR3 loop: CASSLEQGAREKLFS. In DNA form, the CDR3 reads TGTGCCAGCAGTCTCGAACAGGGGGCAAGGGAAAAACTGTTTTCT.

In its sample, this clonotype is medium-sized. The V and J genes are TRBV11-2 and TRBJ2-1; D tentatively reads TRBD1 or TRBD2 (6 bases each). CDR3 length: 11 amino acids. Deletions cut 4 bases from V and 10 bases from J, with 8 bases between. Germline lookup yields CDR1 SGHAT and CDR2 FQNNGV. CDR3 bases: TGTGCCAGCAGCTGGGGGGCCGAGCAGTTCTTC. The encoded protein is CASSWGAEQFF.

Turning to this clonotype: At one of its ends the junction is not consistent with the germline gene, which may arise from a read error. J is TRBJ2-5 and V is TRBV29-1; TRBD1 aligns across 10 bases. Germline values: CDR1 SQVTM, CDR2 ANQGSEA. The CDR3 length is 17 residues. The CDR3 loop reads CSSPSFPGQGFEETQYF. In DNA, the CDR3 is TGCAGCTCCCCCTCGTTTCCGGGACAGGGGTTCGAGGAGACCCAGTACTTT.

Notes on this clonotype: This sequence may be a read error, since a much larger clone differs from it by one base. The chain couples TRBV6-2 or TRBV6-3 to TRBJ1-5; possible D gene TRBD1, 5 bases. V lost 5 bases and J lost 5, with 28 bases in between. CDR3 length: 19 residues. Germline V lookup: CDR1 MNHEY, CDR2 SVGEGT. The CDR3 region has the DNA TGTGCCAGCAGTCCTCGGACGACAGAGGTGTTGAAAGACTATCAGCCCCAGCATTTT. Its translation is CASSPRTTEVLKDYQPQHF.

As concerns this clonotype: Germline is not matched at one junction end, which may reflect a read error. V is TRBV11-2 and J is TRBJ2-4; TRBD2 matches 7 bases. CDR3 length: 18 amino acids. Germline V CDR1 and CDR2: SGHAT, FQNNGV. The CDR3 nucleotides are TGTGCCAGCAGCCCCAAGCACGCCTACGGGACCGGGAGGAGCATTCGGTACTTC. It yields the protein CASSPKHAYGTGRSIRYF.

On this clonotype itself: Relative to the germline gene, one junction end is altered; a read error may explain this. The chain is built from TRBV11-1 and TRBJ2-1, with unresolved D. CDR3 length: 15 residues. Germline V gene data show CDR1 as SGHAT and CDR2 as FQDESV (reference sequence). This CDR3 is CASSSSRSAYNEQFF. CDR3 DNA: TGTGCCAGCAGCTCGAGCAGGAGTGCCTATAATGAGCAGTTCTTC.

A remark on this clonotype: A much bigger clone sits one base away, suggesting this may be a read error. The CDR3 carries no conserved terminal phenylalanine or tryptophan, so it likely arises from a read error. V is TRBV6-1 and J is TRBJ2-1, with D tentatively TRBD1 (5 bases). The CDR3 is 13 residues long. Per the germline V gene, CDR1 is MNHNS and CDR2 is SASEGT. V shed 7 bases and J shed 3 bases, with 10 bases lying between them. The CDR3 region is CASNGRDYNEQFL. As DNA, the CDR3 is TGTGCCAGCAACGGCAGGGACTACAATGAGCAGTTCCTC.

The chain uses TRBV12-3 or TRBV12-4 and TRBJ2-1; 12 positions match TRBD2. Germline trimming cut 5 bases from V and 2 bases from J; bases unmatched to any gene: 13. This CDR3 spans 19 amino acids. The CDR3: CASSRRLAGELWTYNEQFF. CDR3 in DNA: TGTGCCAGCAGTCGTAGACTAGCGGGGGAATTATGGACCTACAATGAGCAGTTCTTC.

The rearrangement uses TRBV4-3 and TRBJ2-2, with 8 bases aligning to TRBD1. CDR1 and CDR2 from the germline V gene are LGHNA and YSLEER. With 0 bases clipped from V and 3 bases from J, the junction kept 9 bases outside the gene matches. The CDR3 runs 18 residues. In DNA form, the CDR3 reads TGCGCCAGCAGCCAAGATGATGGCGGACAGGGCTACACCGGGGAGCTGTTTTTT. This encodes CASSQDDGGQGYTGELFF.

The chain links TRBV7-9 to TRBJ2-2; possibly TRBD2 for D (6 bases). CDR1 and CDR2 (germline): SEHNR, FQNEAQ (reference sequence). The CDR3 consists of 15 residues. V was trimmed by 2 bases and J by 3 bases, leaving 10 bases between them. The DNA for the CDR3 is TGTGCCAGCAGCTTAACCGGGAGCGACACCGGGGAGCTGTTTTTT. Residues: CASSLTGSDTGELFF. Full variable domain (rest looked up from reference TRBV7-9 and TRBJ2-2): DTGVSQNPRHKITKRGQNVTFRCDPISEHNRLYWYRQTLGQGPEFLTYFQNEAQLEKSRLLSDRFSAERPKGSFSTLEIQRTEQGDSAMYLCASSLTGSDTGELFFGEGSRLTVL.

As regards this clonotype: The junction differs from germline at one of its ends, possibly a read error. The chain links TRBV11-2 to TRBJ2-3, with a possible D match to TRBD2 (5 bases). This CDR3 contains 18 residues. Germline V gene data show CDR1 as SGHAT and CDR2 as FQNNGV. For the CDR3, the DNA is TGTGCCAACAGCTTAGCCGTGGGTAGAGGGAGCACCGCAGATACGCAGTATTTT. This encodes CANSLAVGRGSTADTQYF.

A note on this clonotype: A much larger clonotype is one base distant, so this may be a read error. This is likely a read error, given that the CDR3 carries no conserved phenylalanine or tryptophan at its end. The gene calls are TRBV10-3 and TRBJ2-5, with 8 positions matching TRBD1. Per the germline V gene, CDR1 is ENHRY and CDR2 is SYGVKD. The J segment lost 3 bases and the V segment lost 6 bases, leaving 6 bases of the junction unmatched. CDR3 size: 14 residues. CDR3 sequence: CAISRQGSKETQYS. CDR3 coding DNA: TGTGCCATCAGCAGACAGGGGTCAAAAGAGACCCAGTACTCC.

This clonotype appeared once. CDR3 in amino acids: CASSYSSRDCVEDTQYF. The CDR3 nucleotides read TGTGCCAGCAGTTACTCGAGTCGGGACTGTGTTGAAGATACGCAGTATTTT. The chain couples TRBV6-2 or TRBV6-3 to TRBJ2-3; tentative D call: TRBD2 (6 bases). Between the trimmed V and J ends, which lost 0 bases and 5 bases, there was a span of 18 bases. The CDR3 loop spans 17 amino acids. CDR1 MNHEY and CDR2 SVGEGT come from the germline V gene.

V usage is TRBV11-1 and J usage is TRBJ2-5, with D possibly matching TRBD2 (5 bases). Trimming pared 2 bases from V and 8 bases from J, leaving 21 bases between. Germline CDR1 reads SGHAT; CDR2 reads FQDESV (reference sequence). The CDR3 extends over 16 amino acids. CDR3 protein: CASSLWAAALRDTQYF. The DNA of the CDR3 is TGTGCCAGCAGCTTATGGGCAGCGGCCCTTCGAGATACCCAGTACTTC.

This chain uses TRBV6-1 with TRBJ2-7; 10 positions agree with TRBD1. This CDR3 has 14 amino acids. Germline values: CDR1 MNHNS, CDR2 SASEGT. Trimming at V came to 4 bases and at J to 9 bases, leaving 9 bases not matched to a gene. The CDR3 DNA sequence: TGTGCCAGCAGTGCCCTGACAGGGGGCGACGTGCAGTACTTC. It encodes CASSALTGGDVQYF.

On this clonotype: Because it lacks the conserved phenylalanine or tryptophan at the end, this CDR3 is likely a read error. V gene TRBV11-2 combines with J gene TRBJ1-1; unclear D gene. Germline-derived CDR1 and CDR2 are SGHAT and FQNNGV. There are 12 residues in the CDR3. This CDR3 is CANSLERTEAFC. The CDR3 DNA reads TGTGCCAACAGCTTAGAGCGCACTGAAGCTTTCTGT.

Of note for this clonotype: The missing conserved phenylalanine or tryptophan at the end of this CDR3 makes a read error likely. This chain joins TRBV12-3 or TRBV12-4 and TRBJ1-5, with D possibly TRBD1 on 5 matching bases. Trimming cost V 7 bases and J 4 bases, with 14 bases left between them. The CDR3 is 14 amino acids. The CDR3 region has the DNA TGTGCCAGCAATTTTCAGGACATTAATCAGCCCCAGCATCCT. Translating it yields CASNFQDINQPQHP.